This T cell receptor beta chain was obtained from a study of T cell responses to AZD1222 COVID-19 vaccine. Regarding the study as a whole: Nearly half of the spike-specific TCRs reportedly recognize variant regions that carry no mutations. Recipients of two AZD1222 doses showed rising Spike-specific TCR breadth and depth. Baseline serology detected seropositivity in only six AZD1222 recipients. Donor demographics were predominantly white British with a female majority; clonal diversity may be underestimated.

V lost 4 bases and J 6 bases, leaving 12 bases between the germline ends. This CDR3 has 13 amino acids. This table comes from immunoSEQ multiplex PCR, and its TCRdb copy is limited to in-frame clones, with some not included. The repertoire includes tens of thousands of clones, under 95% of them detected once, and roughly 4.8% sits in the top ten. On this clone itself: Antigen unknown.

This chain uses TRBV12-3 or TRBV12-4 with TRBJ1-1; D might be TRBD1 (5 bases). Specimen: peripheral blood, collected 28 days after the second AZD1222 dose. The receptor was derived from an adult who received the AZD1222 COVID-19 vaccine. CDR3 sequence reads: CASSSRQSAEAFF. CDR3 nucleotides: TGTGCCAGCAGTTCTCGACAGAGCGCTGAAGCTTTCTTT.